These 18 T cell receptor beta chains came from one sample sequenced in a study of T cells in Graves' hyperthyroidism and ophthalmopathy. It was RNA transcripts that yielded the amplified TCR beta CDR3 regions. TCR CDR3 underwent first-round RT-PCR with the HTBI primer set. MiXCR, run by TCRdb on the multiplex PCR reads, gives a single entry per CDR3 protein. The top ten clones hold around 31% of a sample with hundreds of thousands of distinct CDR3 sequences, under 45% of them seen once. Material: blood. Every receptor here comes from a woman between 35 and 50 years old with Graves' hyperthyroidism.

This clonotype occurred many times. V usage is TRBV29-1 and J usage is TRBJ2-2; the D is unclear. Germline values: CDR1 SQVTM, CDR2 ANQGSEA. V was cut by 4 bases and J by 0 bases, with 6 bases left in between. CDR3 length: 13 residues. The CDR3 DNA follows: TGCAGCGTTGGGTCTACGAACACCGGGGAGCTGTTTTTT. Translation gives CSVGSTNTGELFF.

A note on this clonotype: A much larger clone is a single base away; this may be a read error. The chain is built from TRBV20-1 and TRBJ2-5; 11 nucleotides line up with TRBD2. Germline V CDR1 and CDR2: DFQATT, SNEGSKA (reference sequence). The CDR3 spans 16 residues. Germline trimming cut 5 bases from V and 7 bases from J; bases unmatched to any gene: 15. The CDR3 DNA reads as TGCAGTGCTGGAGGTCCGACTAGCGGGGTATGGTGGACCCAGTACTTC. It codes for CSAGGPTSGVWWTQYF.

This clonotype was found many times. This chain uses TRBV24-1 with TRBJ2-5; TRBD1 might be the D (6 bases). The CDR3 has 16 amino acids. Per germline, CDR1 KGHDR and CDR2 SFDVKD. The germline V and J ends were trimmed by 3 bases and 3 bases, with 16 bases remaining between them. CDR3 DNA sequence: TGTGCCACCAGTGATAATGACAGGTCTGCAGAAGAGACCCAGTACTTC. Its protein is CATSDNDRSAEETQYF.

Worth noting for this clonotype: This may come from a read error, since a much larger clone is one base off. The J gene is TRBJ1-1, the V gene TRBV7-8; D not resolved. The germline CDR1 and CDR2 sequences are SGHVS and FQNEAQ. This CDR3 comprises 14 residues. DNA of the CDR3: TGTGCCAGCGGCTTCGACCAAATGAACACTGAAGCTTTCTTT. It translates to CASGFDQMNTEAFF. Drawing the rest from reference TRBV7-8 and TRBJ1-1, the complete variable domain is GAGVSQSPRYKVAKRGQDVALRCDPISGHVSLFWYQQALGQGPEFLTYFQNEAQLDKSGLPSDRFFAERPEGSVSTLKIQRTQQEDSAVYLCASGFDQMNTEAFFGQGTRLTVV.

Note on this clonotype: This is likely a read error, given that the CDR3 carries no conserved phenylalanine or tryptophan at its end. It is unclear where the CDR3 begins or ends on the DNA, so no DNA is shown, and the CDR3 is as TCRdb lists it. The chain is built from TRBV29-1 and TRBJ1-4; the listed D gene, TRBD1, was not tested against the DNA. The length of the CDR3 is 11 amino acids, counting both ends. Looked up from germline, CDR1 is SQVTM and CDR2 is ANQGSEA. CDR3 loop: CSVEAGRDRTQ.

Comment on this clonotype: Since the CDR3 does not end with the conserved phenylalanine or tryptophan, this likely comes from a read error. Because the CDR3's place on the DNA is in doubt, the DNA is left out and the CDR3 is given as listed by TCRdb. CDR3 in amino acids: CASSRRVGAMD. V gene TRBV7-6 combines with J gene TRBJ1-3; the table's D call, TRBD1, has no DNA check behind it. CDR1 is SGHVS and CDR2 is FNYEAQ in the germline V gene. The CDR3 extends over 11 residues, inclusive of both ends.

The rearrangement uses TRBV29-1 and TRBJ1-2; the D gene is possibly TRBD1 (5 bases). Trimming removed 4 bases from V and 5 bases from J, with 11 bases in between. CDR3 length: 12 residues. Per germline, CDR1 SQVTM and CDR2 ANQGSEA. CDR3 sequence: CSVGRDGYGYTF. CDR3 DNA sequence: TGCAGCGTTGGACGGGACGGATATGGCTACACCTTC.

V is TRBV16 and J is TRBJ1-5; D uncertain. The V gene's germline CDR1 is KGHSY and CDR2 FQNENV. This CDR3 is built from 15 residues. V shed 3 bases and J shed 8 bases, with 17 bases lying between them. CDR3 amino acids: CASSQDYGYFKPQHF. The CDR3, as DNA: TGTGCCAGCAGCCAGGATTATGGGTATTTCAAGCCCCAGCATTTT.

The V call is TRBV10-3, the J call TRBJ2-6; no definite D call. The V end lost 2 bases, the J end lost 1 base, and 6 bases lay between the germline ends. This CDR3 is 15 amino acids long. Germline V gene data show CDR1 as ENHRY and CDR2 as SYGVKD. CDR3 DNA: TGTGCCATCAGTGAGCAGCTATCTGGGGCCAACGTCCTGACTTTC. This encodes CAISEQLSGANVLTF.

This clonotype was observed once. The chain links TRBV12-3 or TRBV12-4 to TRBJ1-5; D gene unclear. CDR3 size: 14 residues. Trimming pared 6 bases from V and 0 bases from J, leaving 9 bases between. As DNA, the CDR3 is TGTGCCAGCAGGCCTTCCTATAGCAATCAGCCCCAGCATTTT. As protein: CASRPSYSNQPQHF.

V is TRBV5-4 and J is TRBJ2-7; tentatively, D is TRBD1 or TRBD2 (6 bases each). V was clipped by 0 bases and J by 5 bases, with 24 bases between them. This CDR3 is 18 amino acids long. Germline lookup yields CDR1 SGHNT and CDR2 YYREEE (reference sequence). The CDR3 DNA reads TGTGCCAGCAGCTTGGTGATTGGCGGGGTGCAGGGGCCCAACGAGCAGTACTTC. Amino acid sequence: CASSLVIGGVQGPNEQYF.

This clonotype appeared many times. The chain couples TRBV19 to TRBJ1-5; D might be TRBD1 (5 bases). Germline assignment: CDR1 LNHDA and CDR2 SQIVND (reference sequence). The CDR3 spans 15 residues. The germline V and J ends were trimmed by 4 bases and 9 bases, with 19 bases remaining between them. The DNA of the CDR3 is TGTGCCAGTAGTAGGTCGCAGGGCCTAGGAGGGCCCCAGCATTTT. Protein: CASSRSQGLGGPQHF.

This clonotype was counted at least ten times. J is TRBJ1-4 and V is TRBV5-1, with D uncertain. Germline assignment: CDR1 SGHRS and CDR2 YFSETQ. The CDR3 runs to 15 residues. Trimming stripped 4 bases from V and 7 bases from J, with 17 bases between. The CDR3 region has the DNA TGCGCCAGCAGCCCAATTGTCCGCTCAGGTGAAAAACTGTTTTTT. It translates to CASSPIVRSGEKLFF.

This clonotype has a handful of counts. The CDR3 nucleotides are TGTGCCAGCCAGAGACAGACTAGTAACACTGAAGCTTTCTTT. This translates into CASQRQTSNTEAFF. V usage is TRBV2 and J usage is TRBJ1-1; a possible D gene is TRBD1 (5 bases). The CDR3 has 14 residues. CDR1 is SNHLY, CDR2 FYNNEI, per germline. Trimming took 8 bases from V and 2 from J, leaving 15 bases between them.

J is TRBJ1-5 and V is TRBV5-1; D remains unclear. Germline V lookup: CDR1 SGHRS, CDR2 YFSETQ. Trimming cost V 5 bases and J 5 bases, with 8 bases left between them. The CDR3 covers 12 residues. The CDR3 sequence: CASRAFHQPQHF. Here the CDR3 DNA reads TGCGCCAGCAGGGCATTTCATCAGCCCCAGCATTTT.

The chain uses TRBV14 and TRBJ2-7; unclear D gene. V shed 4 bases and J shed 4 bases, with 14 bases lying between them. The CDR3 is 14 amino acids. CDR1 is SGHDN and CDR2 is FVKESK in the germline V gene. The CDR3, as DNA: TGTGCCAGCAGCCGCCCTGGAAGAGGATACGAGCAGTACTTC. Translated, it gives CASSRPGRGYEQYF.

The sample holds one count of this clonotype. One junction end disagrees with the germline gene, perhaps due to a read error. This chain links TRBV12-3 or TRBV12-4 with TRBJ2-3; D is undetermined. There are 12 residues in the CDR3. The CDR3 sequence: CAGSDLTDTQYF. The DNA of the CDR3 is TGTGCCGGCAGCGATCTCACAGATACGCAGTATTTT.

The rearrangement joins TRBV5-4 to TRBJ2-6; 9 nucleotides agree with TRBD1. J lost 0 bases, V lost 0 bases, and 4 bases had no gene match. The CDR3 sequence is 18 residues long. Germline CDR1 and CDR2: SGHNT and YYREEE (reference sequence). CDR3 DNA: TGTGCCAGCAGCTTGGGGGGACAGGGCCTCTCTGGGGCCAACGTCCTGACTTTC. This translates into CASSLGGQGLSGANVLTF.